The entry below describes one T cell receptor beta chain. Deletions cut 3 bases from V and 4 bases from J, with 6 bases between. Germline V CDR1 and CDR2: SGHTA, FQGNSA. The length of the CDR3 is 12 residues. Method: immunoSEQ multiplex PCR; TCRdb's copy keeps in-frame clones and lacks some. This repertoire shows tens of thousands of clones, 75% to 95% found once; its top ten account for approximately 0.44%. The data stem from a study of OX40 agonist ivuxolimab in advanced cancers. The chain combines TRBV7-2 with TRBJ2-5, with no clear D. This receptor was taken from an adult with an advanced solid tumor such as melanoma, head and neck, liver or kidney cancer. The sample here was CD4+ or CD8+ T cells sorted from blood, taken in a trial of the OX40 agonist ivuxolimab. The CDR3 is CASSLISETQYF. CDR3 in DNA: TGTGCCAGCAGCTTGATATCAGAGACCCAGTACTTC.